These T cell receptor beta chains were read from a single sample in a study of T-cell reconstitution after alpha-beta-depleted transplantation in children. TCRdb used MiXCR to reprocess the PCR reads, holding one entry per CDR3 protein. The table lists 150,000 to 250,000 distinct CDR3 sequences, roughly 15% of them singletons. Here the sequenced sample was PBMCs from the stem cell graft donor, taken from the stem cell graft. All receptors come from a human donor who donated a stem cell graft to a child with acute lymphoblastic leukemia. Each CDR3 is given with its conserved first and last residue.

V | CDR3
TRBV3-1 | CASSSTDRGGNQPQHF
TRBV29-1 | CSVEGEQGNEQFF
TRBV30 | CAWSVKDPRNEQYF
TRBV10-3 | CAISDPPTNTGELFF
TRBV28 | CASMASGSSLLYEQYF
TRBV6-5 | CASSYFVVSWPRGTFF
TRBV20-1 | CSVLLAGGRNEQFF
TRBV30 | CASPRQDTEAFF
TRBV7-9 | CASSSRTSGSPGELFF
TRBV24-1 | CATSDLILAGDSYNEQFF
TRBV29-1 | CSVEDSTVGETQYF
TRBV20-1 | CSADPLQGEWGTDTQYF
TRBV12-3/TRBV12-4 | CASSVGRDRRPYEQYF
TRBV19 | CASSFQDNQPQHF
TRBV4-2 | CASSQDADQETQYF
TRBV24-1 | CATSDISGAGYTF
TRBV29-1 | CSVEASGYEQYF